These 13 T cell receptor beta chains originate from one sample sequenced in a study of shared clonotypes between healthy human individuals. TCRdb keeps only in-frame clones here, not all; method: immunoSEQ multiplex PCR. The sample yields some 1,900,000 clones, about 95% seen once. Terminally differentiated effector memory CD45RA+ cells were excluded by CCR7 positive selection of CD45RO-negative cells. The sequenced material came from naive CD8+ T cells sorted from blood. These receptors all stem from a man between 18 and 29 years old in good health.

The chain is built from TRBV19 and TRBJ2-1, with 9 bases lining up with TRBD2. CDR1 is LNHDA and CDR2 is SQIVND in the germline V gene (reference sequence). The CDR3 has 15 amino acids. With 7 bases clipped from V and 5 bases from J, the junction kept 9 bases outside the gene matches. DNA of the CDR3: TGTGCCAGTACCCTAGGACTAGCGATCAACAATGAGCAGTTCTTC. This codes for CASTLGLAINNEQFF.

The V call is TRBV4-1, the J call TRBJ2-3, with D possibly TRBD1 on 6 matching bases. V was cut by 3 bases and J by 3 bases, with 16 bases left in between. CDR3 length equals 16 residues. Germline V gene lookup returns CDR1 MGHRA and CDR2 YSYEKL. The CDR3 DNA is TGCGCCAGCAGCCAGATGATTGGGGGCGAAACAGATACGCAGTATTTT. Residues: CASSQMIGGETDTQYF.

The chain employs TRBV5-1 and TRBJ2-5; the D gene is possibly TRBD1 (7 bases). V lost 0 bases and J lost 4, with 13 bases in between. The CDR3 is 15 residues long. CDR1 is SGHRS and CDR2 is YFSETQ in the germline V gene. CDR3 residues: CASSLEWQGGETQYF. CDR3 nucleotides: TGCGCCAGCAGCTTGGAATGGCAGGGGGGAGAGACCCAGTACTTC.

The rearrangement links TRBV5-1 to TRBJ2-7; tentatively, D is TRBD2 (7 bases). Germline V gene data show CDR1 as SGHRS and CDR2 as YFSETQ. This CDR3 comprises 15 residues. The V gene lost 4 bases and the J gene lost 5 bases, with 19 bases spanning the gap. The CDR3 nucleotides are TGCGCCAGCAGCATGCTGGCGGGGGCGAAGAACGAGCAGTACTTC. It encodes CASSMLAGAKNEQYF.

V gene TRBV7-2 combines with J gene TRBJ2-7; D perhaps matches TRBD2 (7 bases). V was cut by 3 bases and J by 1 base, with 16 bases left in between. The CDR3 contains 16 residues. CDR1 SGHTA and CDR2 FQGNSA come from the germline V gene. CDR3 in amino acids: CASSFLSAGASYEQYF. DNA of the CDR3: TGTGCCAGCAGCTTTCTATCGGCGGGGGCTTCCTACGAGCAGTACTTC.

CDR3: CASSLPGQEDEKLFF. As DNA, the CDR3 is TGTGCCAGCAGCTTACCGGGACAGGAGGATGAAAAACTGTTTTTT. V is TRBV5-4 and J is TRBJ1-4, with TRBD1 matching over 8 bases. The CDR3 runs 15 residues. From germline, CDR1 is SGHNT and CDR2 YYREEE (reference sequence). V shed 2 bases and J 6 bases; nucleotides not matched to a gene: 6.

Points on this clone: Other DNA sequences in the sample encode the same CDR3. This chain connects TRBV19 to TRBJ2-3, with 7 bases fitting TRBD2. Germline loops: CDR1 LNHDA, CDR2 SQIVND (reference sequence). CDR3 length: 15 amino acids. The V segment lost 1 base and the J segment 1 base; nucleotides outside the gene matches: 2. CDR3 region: CASSIVGGGTDTQYF. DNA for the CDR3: TGTGCCAGTAGTATAGTGGGGGGGGGCACAGATACGCAGTATTTT.

CDR3 loop: CASGSDRERYTGELFF. The CDR3 DNA sequence: TGTGCTAGTGGTAGCGACAGGGAGAGGTACACCGGGGAGCTGTTTTTT. This rearrangement joins TRBV12-5 to TRBJ2-2; TRBD1 matches at 7 bases. V dropped 5 bases and J dropped 3; count of bases not matched to a gene: 9. CDR3 length: 16 amino acids. CDR1 is LGHNT, CDR2 FRNRAP, per germline.

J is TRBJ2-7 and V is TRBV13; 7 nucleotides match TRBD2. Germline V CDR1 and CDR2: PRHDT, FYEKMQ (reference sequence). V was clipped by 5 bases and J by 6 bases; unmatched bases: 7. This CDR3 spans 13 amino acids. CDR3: CASSPGLNPEQYF. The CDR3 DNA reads TGTGCCAGCAGCCCGGGACTAAACCCCGAGCAGTACTTC.

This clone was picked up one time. The CDR3 here is CASSSFLNTGELFF. CDR3 nucleotide sequence: TGTGCCAGCAGCTCTTTCCTCAACACCGGGGAGCTGTTTTTT. The rearrangement joins TRBV13 to TRBJ2-2; D uncertain. Germline V gene lookup returns CDR1 PRHDT and CDR2 FYEKMQ (reference sequence). The CDR3 sequence is 14 residues long. The germline V and J ends were trimmed by 4 bases and 2 bases, with 8 bases remaining between them.

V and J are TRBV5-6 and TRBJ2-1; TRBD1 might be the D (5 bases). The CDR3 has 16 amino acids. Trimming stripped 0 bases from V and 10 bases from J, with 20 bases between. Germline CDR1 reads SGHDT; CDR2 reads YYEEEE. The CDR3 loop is CASSLAAGRSQEEQFF. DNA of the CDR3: TGTGCCAGCAGCTTGGCCGCAGGGCGCAGTCAGGAAGAGCAGTTCTTC.

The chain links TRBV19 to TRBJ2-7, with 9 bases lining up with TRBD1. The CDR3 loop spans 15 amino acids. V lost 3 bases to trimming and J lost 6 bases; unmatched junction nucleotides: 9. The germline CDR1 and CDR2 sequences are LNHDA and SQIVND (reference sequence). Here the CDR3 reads CASSMVGQGFREQYF. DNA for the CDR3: TGTGCCAGTAGTATGGTGGGACAGGGTTTTCGCGAGCAGTACTTC.

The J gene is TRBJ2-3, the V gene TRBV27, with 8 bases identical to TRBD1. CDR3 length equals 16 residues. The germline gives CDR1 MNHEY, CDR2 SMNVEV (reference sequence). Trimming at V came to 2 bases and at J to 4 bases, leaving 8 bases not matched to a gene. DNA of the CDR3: TGTGCCAGCAGTTTACAAGGACAGGGTGCCCCAGATACGCAGTATTTT. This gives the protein CASSLQGQGAPDTQYF.